A single sample gave rise to the 23 T cell receptor beta chains below, sequenced in a study of breast tumors, draining lymph nodes, adjacent tissues. Breast cancer patients provided tissue from their axillary draining lymph nodes. TCRdb re-derived calls from the multiplex PCR reads in MiXCR, one entry per CDR3 protein. The top ten hold about 3.9% of the sample, which has some 250,000 distinct CDR3 sequences, less than 40% seen once. The sequenced sample was axillary lymph node tissue. These receptors were obtained from a female donor with breast cancer. Some clones in this sample may be carry-over from other donors' samples.

This clonotype was seen at least ten times. The rearrangement links TRBV6-5 to TRBJ2-2, with 7 bases aligning to TRBD2. The CDR3 is 15 amino acids. With 6 bases clipped from V and 1 base from J, the junction kept 5 bases outside the gene matches. Germline loops: CDR1 MNHEY, CDR2 SVGAGI. The CDR3: CASSTLAKNTGELFF. In DNA, the CDR3 is TGTGCCAGCAGCACACTAGCGAAGAACACCGGGGAGCTGTTTTTT.

This clonotype was observed at least ten times. The chain joins TRBV9 to TRBJ1-2; D not resolved. Germline-derived CDR1 and CDR2 are SGDLS and YYNGEE. The ends were cut back, 5 bases at V and 1 base at J, with 6 bases in the middle. This CDR3 region has 12 residues. The CDR3 DNA reads TGTGCCAGCAGTGGGAATAACTATGGCTACACCTTC. It translates to CASSGNNYGYTF. Variable domain in full (rest from reference TRBV9 and TRBJ1-2): DSGVTQTPKHLITATGQRVTLRCSPRSGDLSVYWYQQSLDQGLQFLIQYYNGEERAKGNILERFSAQQFPDLHSELNLSSLELGDSALYFCASSGNNYGYTFGSGTRLTVV.

The CDR3 is CASSRGLAGAQINTGELFF. In nucleotides, the CDR3 is TGTGCCAGCAGCAGGGGACTAGCGGGAGCCCAAATAAACACCGGGGAGCTGTTTTTT. This chain uses TRBV5-5 with TRBJ2-2; TRBD2 agrees at 14 bases. Germline V gene sequence: CDR1 SGHKS, CDR2 YYEKEE (reference sequence). With V trimmed by 4 bases and J by 2 bases, 10 bases remained unmatched. CDR3 length: 19 residues.

The chain carries TRBV18 and TRBJ1-4, with D maybe TRBD1 (5 bases). Looked up from germline, CDR1 is KGHSH and CDR2 is LQKENI. This CDR3 has 17 amino acids. The V gene lost 2 bases and the J gene lost 0 bases, with 13 bases spanning the gap. The CDR3 here is CASSPTSQGTTNEKLFF. CDR3 in DNA: TGTGCCAGCTCACCAACCTCGCAGGGAACAACTAATGAAAAACTGTTTTTT.

As for this clonotype: A junction boundary mismatches the germline segment, possibly from a read error. V gene TRBV15 combines with J gene TRBJ2-3; TRBD1 might be the D (5 bases). This CDR3 is 13 amino acids long. Per the germline V gene, CDR1 is LNHNV and CDR2 is YYDKDF (reference sequence). The CDR3 is CATSGDSTDTQCF. CDR3 coding DNA: TGTGCCACCAGCGGAGATTCGACAGATACGCAGTGTTTT.

The sample holds many counts of this clonotype. V gene TRBV14 combines with J gene TRBJ2-5, with TRBD2 matching 10 bases. There are 16 residues in the CDR3. Germline V gives CDR1 SGHDN, CDR2 FVKESK. V shed 0 bases, J shed 5 bases, and the junction held 6 bases outside the gene matches. CDR3 loop: CASSQERPSGGETQYF. CDR3 bases: TGTGCCAGCAGCCAAGAAAGGCCTAGCGGGGGTGAGACCCAGTACTTC.

Worth noting for this clonotype: One end of the junction is discordant with germline, which a read error may explain. The chain is built from TRBV7-3 and TRBJ2-6; 8 positions match TRBD2. Germline lookup yields CDR1 SGHTA and CDR2 FQGTGA. There are 17 residues in the CDR3. The DNA for the CDR3 is TGTGCCAGCAGCTTTAGCGGGGTCATCTCTGGCGCCAACGTCCTGACTTTC. Translation gives CASSFSGVISGANVLTF. Supplemented by reference TRBV7-3 and TRBJ2-6, the full variable domain reads GAGVSQTPSNKVTEKGKYVELRCDPISGHTALYWYRQSLGQGPEFLIYFQGTGAADDSGLPNDRFFAVRPEGSVSTLKIQRTERGDSAVYLCASSFSGVISGANVLTFGAGSRLTVL.

This clonotype was seen many times. The chain carries TRBV6-6 and TRBJ1-6; D remains ambiguous. Trimming removed 5 bases at V and 10 bases at J, with 15 bases between. Germline CDR1 is MNHNY and CDR2 is SVGAGI (reference sequence). This CDR3 contains 14 residues. The CDR3 nucleotides are TGTGCCAGCAGTCTCCGGGCTGAACACTCACCCCTCCACTTT. Translating gives CASSLRAEHSPLHF.

In its sample, this clonotype was seen many times. CDR3 sequence reads: CASNRVGNEQFF. CDR3 DNA: TGTGCCAGCAACAGGGTCGGAAATGAGCAGTTCTTC. The chain recombines TRBV6-1 with TRBJ2-1, with D possibly matching TRBD1 (6 bases). From germline, CDR1 is MNHNS and CDR2 SASEGT. V was trimmed by 7 bases and J by 7 bases, leaving 11 bases between them. The CDR3 length is 12 residues.

The sample holds a few counts of this clonotype. A much bigger clone sits one base away, suggesting this may be a read error. The rearrangement uses TRBV6-5 and TRBJ1-2; perhaps TRBD1 as D (5 bases). CDR3 size: 15 residues. The V end lost 5 bases, the J end lost 2 bases, and 15 bases lay between the germline ends. Looked up from germline, CDR1 is MNHEY and CDR2 is SVGAGI. CDR3 DNA sequence: TGTGCCAGCAGTCACGACAGTTCTAGAAACTATGGCTACACCTTC. It codes for CASSHDSSRNYGYTF.

This clonotype has at least ten counts. The gene calls are TRBV19 and TRBJ1-2; the D is unclear. Trimming shortened V by 5 bases and J by 6 bases, and 22 bases separated the two germline ends. Looked up from germline, CDR1 is LNHDA and CDR2 is SQIVND (reference sequence). CDR3 length equals 16 residues. CDR3 sequence: CASSQVGRGRRDGYTF. DNA for the CDR3: TGTGCCAGTAGTCAAGTCGGTCGGGGAAGGAGGGATGGCTACACCTTC.

This clonotype was seen at least ten times. This rearrangement joins TRBV20-1 to TRBJ2-2; 9 nucleotides align to TRBD1. Trimming took 3 bases from V and 4 from J; bases not matched to a gene: 3. The CDR3 has 14 amino acids. Germline V gene data show CDR1 as DFQATT and CDR2 as SNEGSKA (reference sequence). The CDR3 sequence: CSASETGGTGELFF. CDR3 sequence (DNA): TGCAGTGCTAGTGAGACAGGGGGCACCGGGGAGCTGTTTTTT.

This clonotype occurred many times. The chain couples TRBV7-3 to TRBJ2-7; 7 nucleotides align to TRBD2. V dropped 5 bases and J dropped 7; count of bases not matched to a gene: 11. Germline CDR1 SGHTA, CDR2 FQGTGA. This CDR3 has 14 residues. The CDR3 protein is CASSPGLGPSEQYF. The CDR3 DNA follows: TGTGCCAGCAGCCCAGGACTAGGACCATCGGAGCAGTACTTC.

The chain recombines TRBV5-5 with TRBJ2-5, with 9 bases identical to TRBD1. The CDR3 covers 14 residues. The trim removed 0 bases at V and 9 bases at J, leaving 6 bases unmatched. CDR1 and CDR2 (germline): SGHKS, YYEKEE (reference sequence). This CDR3 is CASSLGQGDQPQYF. In DNA, the CDR3 is TGTGCCAGCAGCTTGGGACAGGGGGATCAGCCCCAGTACTTC.

The chain has TRBV5-6 and TRBJ2-7, with no clear D. The ends were cut back, 3 bases at V and 4 bases at J, with 11 bases in the middle. Germline V gene sequence: CDR1 SGHDT, CDR2 YYEEEE. This CDR3 region has 13 residues. As DNA, the CDR3 is TGTGCCAGCAGCTCCTCGGGCGTTTACGAGCAGTACGTC. This codes for CASSSSGVYEQYV.

A single count supports this clonotype. This sequence joins TRBV2 and TRBJ1-2, with D perhaps TRBD1 (5 bases). Germline values: CDR1 SNHLY, CDR2 FYNNEI. The CDR3 consists of 13 residues. The V end lost 7 bases, the J end lost 4 bases, and 13 bases lay between the germline ends. CDR3 sequence: CASNEGQGYGYTF. The CDR3 coding sequence is TGTGCCAGCAACGAGGGGCAGGGCTATGGCTACACCTTC. Full variable domain (outside the CDR3, taken from reference TRBV2 and TRBJ1-2): EPEVTQTPSHQVTQMGQEVILRCVPISNHLYFYWYRQILGQKVEFLVSFYNNEISEKSEIFDDQFSVERPDGSNFTLKIRSTKLEDSAMYFCASNEGQGYGYTFGSGTRLTVV.

The rearrangement joins TRBV19 to TRBJ2-5; D ambiguous. CDR3 length: 13 amino acids. Trimming cost V 3 bases and J 2 bases, with 7 bases left between them. The germline V gene has CDR1 LNHDA and CDR2 SQIVND (reference sequence). The CDR3 sequence is CASSINGQETQYF. CDR3 sequence (DNA): TGTGCCAGTAGTATTAACGGGCAAGAGACCCAGTACTTC.

A note on this clonotype: Since a much larger clone is just one base distant, this may be a read error. The chain has TRBV9 and TRBJ1-6; 9 bases agree with TRBD1. Germline V gene lookup returns CDR1 SGDLS and CDR2 YYNGEE. The CDR3 loop spans 15 amino acids. The CDR3 DNA reads as TGTGCCAGCAGCCCCGGACAGGGGTCTAATTCACCCCCCCACTTT. It codes for CASSPGQGSNSPPHF.

Many counts were recorded for this clonotype. This rearrangement joins TRBV5-1 to TRBJ2-7; D perhaps matches TRBD2 (5 bases). This CDR3 is 14 amino acids long. Trimming removed 5 bases from V and 0 bases from J, with 12 bases in between. The germline gives CDR1 SGHRS, CDR2 YFSETQ. The CDR3: CASRPVGVSYEQYF. Written as DNA, the CDR3 is TGCGCCAGCAGACCTGTCGGGGTCTCCTACGAGCAGTACTTC.

In its sample, this clonotype was seen many times. This chain links TRBV27 with TRBJ2-5; 10 nucleotides match TRBD1. V lost 6 bases to trimming and J lost 3 bases; unmatched junction nucleotides: 10. The germline CDR1 and CDR2 sequences are MNHEY and SMNVEV (reference sequence). There are 16 residues in the CDR3. CDR3 amino acids: CASREGDRGYKETQYF. CDR3 DNA sequence: TGTGCCAGCAGAGAAGGGGACAGGGGATACAAAGAGACCCAGTACTTC.

V gene TRBV2 combines with J gene TRBJ1-1; a weak D match, TRBD1 (6 bases). Trimming removed 2 bases at V and 1 base at J, with 8 bases between. Germline lookup yields CDR1 SNHLY and CDR2 FYNNEI. CDR3 length: 14 residues. CDR3 in amino acids: CASSEIRGNTEAFF. The CDR3 DNA is TGTGCCAGCAGTGAAATCAGGGGGAACACTGAAGCTTTCTTT.

This clonotype was found many times. In DNA form, the CDR3 reads TGCAGTGTGACTAGCGGGGTCACAGATACGCAGTATTTT. As protein: CSVTSGVTDTQYF. The chain uses TRBV20-1 and TRBJ2-3; TRBD2 aligns across 11 bases. Germline-derived CDR1 and CDR2 are DFQATT and SNEGSKA (reference sequence). The ends lost 7 bases at V and 2 bases at J; junction bases unmatched: 2. The CDR3 is 13 amino acids.

This clonotype was seen ten or more times. The gene calls are TRBV5-1 and TRBJ2-3, with 11 bases lining up with TRBD2. V lost 5 bases to trimming and J lost 6 bases; unmatched junction nucleotides: 11. Germline CDR1 and CDR2: SGHRS and YFSETQ. The CDR3 consists of 16 residues. The CDR3 protein is CASRSTSGSSADTQYF. The DNA of the CDR3 is TGCGCCAGCAGAAGTACTAGCGGGAGTTCGGCGGATACGCAGTATTTT.